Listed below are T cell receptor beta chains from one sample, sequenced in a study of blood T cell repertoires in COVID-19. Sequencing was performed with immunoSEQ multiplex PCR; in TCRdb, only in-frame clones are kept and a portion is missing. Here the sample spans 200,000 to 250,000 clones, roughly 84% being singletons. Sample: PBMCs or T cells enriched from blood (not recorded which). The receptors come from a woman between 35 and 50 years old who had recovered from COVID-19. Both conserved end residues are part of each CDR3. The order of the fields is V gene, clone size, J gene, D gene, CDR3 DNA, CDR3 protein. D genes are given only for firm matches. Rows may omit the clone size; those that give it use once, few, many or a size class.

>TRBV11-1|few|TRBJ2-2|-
TGTGCCAGCAGGGGGGCAGGATCTAACACCGGGGAGCTGTTTTTT
CASRGAGSNTGELFF
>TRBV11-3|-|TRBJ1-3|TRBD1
TGTGCCAGCATCTTAAGTGCTACGGGACAGTTGGACTCTGGAAACACCATATATTTT
CASILSATGQLDSGNTIYF
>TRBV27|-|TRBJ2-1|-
TGTGCCAGCAGTGCCCCCCAGAGGTCGTCTTACAATGAGCAGTTCTTC
CASSAPQRSSYNEQFF
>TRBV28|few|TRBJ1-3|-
TGTGCCAGCAGCCTGACCGGACAGTCATTGGTTGGGAACACCATATATTTT
CASSLTGQSLVGNTIYF
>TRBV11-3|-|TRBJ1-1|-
TGTGCCAGCAGCTCGAGACGGGGGTTCAACACTGAAGCTTTCTTT
CASSSRRGFNTEAFF
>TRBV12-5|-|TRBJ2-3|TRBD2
TGTGCTAGTGGTATCCGGACTAGCGGCCTCACAGATACGCAGTATTTT
CASGIRTSGLTDTQYF
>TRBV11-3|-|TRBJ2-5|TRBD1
TGTGCCAGCAGCACCGCAGGGACAGGGGTGAGAGAGACCCAGTACTTC
CASSTAGTGVRETQYF
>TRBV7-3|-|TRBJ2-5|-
TGTGCCAGCAGCTTCGCCGGGAAGAGAGAGACCCAGTACTTC
CASSFAGKRETQYF
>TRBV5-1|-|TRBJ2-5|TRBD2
TGCGCCAGCAGCGGGACTAGCGGGAGTCAAGAGACCCAGTACTTC
CASSGTSGSQETQYF
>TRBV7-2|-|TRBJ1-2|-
TGTGCCAGCAGGAGGGAAGCCGGTGGCTACACCTTC
CASRREAGGYTF
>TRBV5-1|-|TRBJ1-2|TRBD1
TGCGCCAGCAGCTTGGACAGGGGGCCTGGCTATGGCTACACCTTC
CASSLDRGPGYGYTF
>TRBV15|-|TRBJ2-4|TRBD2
TGTGCCACCAGCACAGAGTTTGCGGGAGGGCTTGACATTCAGTACTTC
CATSTEFAGGLDIQYF
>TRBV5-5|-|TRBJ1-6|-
TGTGCCAGCAACTACCGGGTCGAGGCCTATAATTCACCCCTCCACTTT
CASNYRVEAYNSPLHF
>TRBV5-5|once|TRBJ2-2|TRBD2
TGTGCCAGCAGCGTGACCGGGACTAGCGGGGCATCCACCGGGGAGCTGTTTTTT
CASSVTGTSGASTGELFF
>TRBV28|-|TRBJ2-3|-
TGTGCCAGCAGTTTAGGGGCCAGGGGCGCCAGTACTAGCACAGATACGCAGTATTTT
CASSLGARGASTSTDTQYF
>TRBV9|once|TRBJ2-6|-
TGTGCCAGCAGCGTGAACTTGAGGTCTGGGGCCAACGTCCTGACTTTC
CASSVNLRSGANVLTF
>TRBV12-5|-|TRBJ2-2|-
TGTGCTAGTGGTTTGGCCGGTAACACAGGACCGAACACCGGGGAGCTGTTTTTT
CASGLAGNTGPNTGELFF
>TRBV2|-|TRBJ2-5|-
TGTGCCAGCAGTTCCCAGAGGGAGACCCAGTACTTC
CASSSQRETQYF
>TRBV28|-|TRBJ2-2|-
TGTGCCAGCAGTTTCGTAAAGCGGGCCGGCACCGGGGAGCTGTTTTTT
CASSFVKRAGTGELFF
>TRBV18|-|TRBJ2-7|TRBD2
TGTGCCAGCCGCGGGTCCGTGACTAGCGCCGAGCAGTACTTC
CASRGSVTSAEQYF
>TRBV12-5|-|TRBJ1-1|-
TGTGCTAGTGGTTTGACACCCGGGGGTAATGAAGCTTTCTTT
CASGLTPGGNEAFF
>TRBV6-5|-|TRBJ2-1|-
TGTGCCAGCAGTCCCTCCCGGAGGTTTGAGCAGTTCTTC
CASSPSRRFEQFF
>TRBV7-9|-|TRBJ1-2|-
TGTGCCAGCAGCCCAAGTGGGGGCTTTGGCTACACCTTC
CASSPSGGFGYTF
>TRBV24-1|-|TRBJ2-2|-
TGTGCCACCACAGGGACCGGGGAGCTGTTTTTT
CATTGTGELFF
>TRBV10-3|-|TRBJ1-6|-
TGTGCCATCAGGGGCTCAGGGCCATATAATTCACCCCTCCACTTT
CAIRGSGPYNSPLHF
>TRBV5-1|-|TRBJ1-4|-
TGCGCCAGCAGCTTGGCAGGTTACAGATTTGCAACTAATGAAAAACTGTTTTTT
CASSLAGYRFATNEKLFF
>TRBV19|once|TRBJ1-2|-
TGTGCCAGTAGTACCGGACAGAACAACTATGGCTACACCTTC
CASSTGQNNYGYTF
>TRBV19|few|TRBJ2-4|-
TGTGCCAGTAGTGTCAAACAGGGAAACATTCAGTACTTC
CASSVKQGNIQYF
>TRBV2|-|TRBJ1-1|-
TGTGCCAGCAGTGACCTAGGGGGAGACACTGAAGCTTTCTTT
CASSDLGGDTEAFF
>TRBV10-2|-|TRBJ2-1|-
TGCGCCAGCAATCGGGGCGGGGACTACAATGAGCAGTTCTTC
CASNRGGDYNEQFF
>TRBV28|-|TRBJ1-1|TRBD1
TGTGCCAGCAGTTTTCTCTCGTACCGGACAGGGACACGCATGAACACTGAAGCTTTCTTT
CASSFLSYRTGTRMNTEAFF